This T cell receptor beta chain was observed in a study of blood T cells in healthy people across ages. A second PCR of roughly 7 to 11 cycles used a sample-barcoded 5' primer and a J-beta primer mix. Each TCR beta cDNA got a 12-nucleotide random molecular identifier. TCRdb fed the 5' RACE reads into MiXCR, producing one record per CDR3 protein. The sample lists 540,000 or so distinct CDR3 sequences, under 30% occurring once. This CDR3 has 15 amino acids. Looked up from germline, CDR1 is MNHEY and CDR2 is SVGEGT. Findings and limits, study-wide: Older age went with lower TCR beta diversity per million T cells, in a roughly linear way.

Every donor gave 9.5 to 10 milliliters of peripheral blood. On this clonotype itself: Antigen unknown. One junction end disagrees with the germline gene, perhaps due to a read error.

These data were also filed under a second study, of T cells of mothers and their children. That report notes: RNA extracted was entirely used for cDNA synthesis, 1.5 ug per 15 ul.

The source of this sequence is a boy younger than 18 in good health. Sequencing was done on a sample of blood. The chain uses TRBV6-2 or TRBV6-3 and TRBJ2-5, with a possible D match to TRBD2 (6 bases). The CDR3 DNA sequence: TGTGCCAGCTGTTACTCGGGACTTCTCCAAGAGACCCAGTACTTC. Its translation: CASCYSGLLQETQYF.